Sequencing of this T cell receptor (beta chain) was carried out in a study of CD8+ T cells in alopecia areata. Patients with alopecia areata provided lesional scalp punch biopsies as well as peripheral blood. CDR3 length equals 15 residues. The germline V gene has CDR1 GTSNPN and CDR2 SVGIG (reference sequence). Trimming removed 4 bases from V and 4 bases from J; junction bases left unmatched: 9. Following RNA extraction, reverse transcription yielded cDNA that acted as the sequencing template. Sequenced by immunoSEQ multiplex PCR; TCRdb stores in-frame clones only, minus some. The repertoire includes around 160,000 clones, about 87% of them detected once, and about 15% sits in the top ten.

V and J are TRBV30 and TRBJ2-3; 9 bases map to TRBD2. Sequencing was performed on CD8+ T cells sorted from blood, taken at week 0. The clonotype originates from a human donor with alopecia areata. The CDR3 loop is CAWTLGGRGADTQYF. In nucleotides, the CDR3 is TGTGCCTGGACCCTTGGCGGGAGGGGGGCAGATACGCAGTATTTT.